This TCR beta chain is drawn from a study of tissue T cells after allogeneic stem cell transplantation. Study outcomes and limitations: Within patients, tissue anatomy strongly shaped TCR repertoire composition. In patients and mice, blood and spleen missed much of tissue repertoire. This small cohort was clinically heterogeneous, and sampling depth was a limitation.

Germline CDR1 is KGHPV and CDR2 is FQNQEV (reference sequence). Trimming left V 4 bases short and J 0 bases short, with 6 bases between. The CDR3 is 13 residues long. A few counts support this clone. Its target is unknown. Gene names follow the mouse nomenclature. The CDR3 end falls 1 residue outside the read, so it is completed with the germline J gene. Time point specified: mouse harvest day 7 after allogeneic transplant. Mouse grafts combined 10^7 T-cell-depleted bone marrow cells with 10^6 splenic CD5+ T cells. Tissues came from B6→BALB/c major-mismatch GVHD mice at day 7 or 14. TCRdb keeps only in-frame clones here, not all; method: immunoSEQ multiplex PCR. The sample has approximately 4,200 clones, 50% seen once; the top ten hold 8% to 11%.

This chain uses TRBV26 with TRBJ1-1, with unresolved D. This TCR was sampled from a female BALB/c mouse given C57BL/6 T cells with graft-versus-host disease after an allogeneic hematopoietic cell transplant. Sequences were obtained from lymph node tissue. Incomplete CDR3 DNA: TGTGCCAGCAGTCGAGCAGCAAACACAGAAGTCTTC. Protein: CASSRAANTEVF. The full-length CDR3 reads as CASSRAANTEVFF.